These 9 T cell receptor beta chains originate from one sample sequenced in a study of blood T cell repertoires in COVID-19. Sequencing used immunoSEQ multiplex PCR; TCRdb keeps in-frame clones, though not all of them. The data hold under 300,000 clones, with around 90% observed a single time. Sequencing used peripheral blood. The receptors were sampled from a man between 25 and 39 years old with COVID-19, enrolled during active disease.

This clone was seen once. The CDR3 protein is CASRSGGGTDTQYF. The CDR3 DNA sequence: TGTGCCAGCAGGAGCGGGGGGGGGACAGATACGCAGTATTTT. The V gene is TRBV6-4, the J gene TRBJ2-3, with 10 bases identical to TRBD2. The germline gives CDR1 MRHNA, CDR2 SNTAGT. Trimming cost V 6 bases and J 3 bases; bases outside gene matches: 3. The CDR3 covers 14 residues.

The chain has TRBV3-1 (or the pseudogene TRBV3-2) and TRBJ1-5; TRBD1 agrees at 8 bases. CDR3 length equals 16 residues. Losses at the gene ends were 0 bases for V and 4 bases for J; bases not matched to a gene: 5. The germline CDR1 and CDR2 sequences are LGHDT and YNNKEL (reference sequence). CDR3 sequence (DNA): TGTGCCAGCAGCCAAGATGCCAGGGGGCAAAATCAGCCCCAGCATTTT. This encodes CASSQDARGQNQPQHF.

In DNA form, the CDR3 reads TGTGCCAGCAGTTACCAGCAGGGAGGAGCTAATTCACCCCTCCACTTT. Translating gives CASSYQQGGANSPLHF. V and J are TRBV6-5 and TRBJ1-6, with D perhaps TRBD1 (5 bases). The CDR3 totals 16 residues. Germline values: CDR1 MNHEY, CDR2 SVGAGI. V was trimmed by 2 bases and J by 6 bases, leaving 14 bases between them.

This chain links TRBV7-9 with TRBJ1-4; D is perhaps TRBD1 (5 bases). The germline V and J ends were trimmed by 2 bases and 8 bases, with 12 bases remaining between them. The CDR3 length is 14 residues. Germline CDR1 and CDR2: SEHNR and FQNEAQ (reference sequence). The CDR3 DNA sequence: TGTGCCAGCAGCTTACAGGGTTCAGGGGAAAAACTGTTTTTT. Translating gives CASSLQGSGEKLFF.

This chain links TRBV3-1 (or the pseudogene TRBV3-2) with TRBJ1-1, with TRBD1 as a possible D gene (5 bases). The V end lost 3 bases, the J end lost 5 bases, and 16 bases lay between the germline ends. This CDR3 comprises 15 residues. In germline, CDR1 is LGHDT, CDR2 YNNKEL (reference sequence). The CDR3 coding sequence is TGTGCCAGCAGCCAGGTGACAGCTGCTTGGACTGAAGCTTTCTTT. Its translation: CASSQVTAAWTEAFF.

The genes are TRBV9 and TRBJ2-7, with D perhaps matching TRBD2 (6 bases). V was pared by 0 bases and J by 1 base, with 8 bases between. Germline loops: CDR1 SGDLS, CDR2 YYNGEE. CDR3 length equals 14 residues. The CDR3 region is CASSVGGDSYEQYF. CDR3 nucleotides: TGTGCCAGCAGCGTAGGGGGGGATTCCTACGAGCAGTACTTC.

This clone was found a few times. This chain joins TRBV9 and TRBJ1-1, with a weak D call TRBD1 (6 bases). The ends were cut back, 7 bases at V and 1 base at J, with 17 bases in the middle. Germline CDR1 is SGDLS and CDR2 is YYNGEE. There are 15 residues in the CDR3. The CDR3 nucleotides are TGTGCCAGCGGAACTACAGGGACCCCGAACACTGAAGCTTTCTTT. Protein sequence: CASGTTGTPNTEAFF.

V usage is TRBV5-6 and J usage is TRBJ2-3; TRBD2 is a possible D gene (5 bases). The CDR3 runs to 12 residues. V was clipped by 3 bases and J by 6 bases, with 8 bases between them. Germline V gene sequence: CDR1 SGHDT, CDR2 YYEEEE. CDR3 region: CASSWRWDTQYF. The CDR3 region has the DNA TGTGCCAGCAGCTGGAGGTGGGATACGCAGTATTTT.

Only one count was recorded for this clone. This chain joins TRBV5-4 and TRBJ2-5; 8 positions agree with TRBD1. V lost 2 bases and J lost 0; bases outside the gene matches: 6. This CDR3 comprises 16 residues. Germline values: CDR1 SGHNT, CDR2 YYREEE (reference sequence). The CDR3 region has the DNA TGTGCCAGCAGCTTTCGGAGACAGGGGTACCAAGAGACCCAGTACTTC. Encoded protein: CASSFRRQGYQETQYF. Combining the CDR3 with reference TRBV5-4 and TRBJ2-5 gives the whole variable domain ETGVTQSPTHLIKTRGQQVTLRCSSQSGHNTVSWYQQALGQGPQFIFQYYREEENGRGNFPPRFSGLQFPNYSSELNVNALELDDSALYLCASSFRRQGYQETQYFGPGTRLLVL.